These T cell receptor beta chains were read from a single sample in a study of cytomegalovirus exposure and HLA in healthy donors. Assay used: immunoSEQ multiplex PCR; TCRdb lists only in-frame clones, some missing. The data include about 200,000 clones; the top ten clones carry roughly 1.2%. Sequenced sample: PBMCs. These receptor sequences come from a girl aged 2 to 9 in good health and CMV-seropositive. Both conserved end residues are part of each CDR3. The D gene is left open where the match is weak.

v_call	d_call	j_call	cdr3_aa	cdr3_nt
TRBV5-6	TRBD2	TRBJ2-7	CASTAGGYEQYF	TGTGCCAGCACCGCGGGGGGATACGAGCAGTACTTC
TRBV15	TRBD1	TRBJ1-1	CATSGRTGTNTEAFF	TGTGCCACCAGCGGAAGGACAGGGACGAACACTGAAGCTTTCTTT
TRBV4-2	TRBD2	TRBJ2-2	CASSQEPSGRSTGELFF	TGTGCCAGCAGCCAAGAGCCCAGCGGGAGAAGCACCGGGGAGCTGTTTTTT
TRBV2	TRBD2	TRBJ2-5	CASRPTIPLAGAQETQYF	TGTGCCAGCAGGCCCACTATACCGTTAGCGGGAGCGCAAGAGACCCAGTACTTC
TRBV6-5	-	TRBJ2-7	CASSSDGFLYEQYF	TGTGCCAGCAGTTCCGACGGGTTCCTCTACGAGCAGTACTTC
TRBV6-7	TRBD2	TRBJ2-5	CASTPGTRMYAETQYF	TGTGCCAGCACGCCCGGGACTAGGATGTATGCGGAGACCCAGTACTTC
TRBV7-2	TRBD2	TRBJ2-1	CASSFTSGSYNEQFF	TGTGCCAGCAGCTTTACTAGCGGGAGTTACAATGAGCAGTTCTTC
TRBV7-6	TRBD1	TRBJ2-7	CASSLGQGPPYEQYF	TGTGCCAGCAGCTTGGGACAGGGGCCCCCCTACGAGCAGTACTTC
TRBV25-1	TRBD1	TRBJ1-3	CASSEFDRAGNTIYF	TGTGCCAGCAGTGAATTCGACAGGGCGGGAAACACCATATATTTT
TRBV19	TRBD1	TRBJ2-2	CASSTPPGGQGGTGELFF	TGTGCCAGTAGTACCCCTCCTGGTGGACAGGGGGGCACCGGGGAGCTGTTTTTT
TRBV28	-	TRBJ1-6	CASSLGRNSPLHF	TGTGCCAGCAGCCTGGGGCGGAATTCACCCCTCCACTTT
TRBV5-6	-	TRBJ2-1	CASSLQHRVSYNEQFF	TGTGCCAGCAGCTTGCAGCACCGGGTCTCCTACAATGAGCAGTTCTTC
TRBV18	TRBD2	TRBJ2-2	CASSPRGGLAGELTGELFF	TGTGCCAGCTCACCACGAGGGGGACTAGCGGGAGAATTGACCGGGGAGCTGTTTTTT
TRBV5-6	-	TRBJ2-7	CASSLEGKREKIVQYF	TGTGCCAGCAGCTTGGAAGGGAAACGGGAGAAAATCGTGCAGTACTTC
TRBV28	-	TRBJ1-2	CAGGGDNRVYGYTF	TGCGCGGGCGGGGGCGATAATAGGGTCTATGGCTACACCTTC
TRBV5-1	TRBD2	TRBJ2-7	CASSSTSGRVEQYF	TGCGCCAGCAGCTCGACTAGCGGGAGAGTCGAGCAGTACTTC
TRBV2	-	TRBJ1-4	CASSEGGLINEKLFF	TGTGCCAGCAGTGAGGGAGGACTGATTAATGAAAAACTGTTTTTT
TRBV18	TRBD1	TRBJ2-7	CASSLTGTGVYEQYF	TGTGCCAGCTCACTAACCGGGACAGGGGTCTACGAGCAGTACTTC
TRBV28	-	TRBJ2-7	CASSFKRLVYEQYF	TGTGCCAGCAGTTTTAAGCGTCTGGTTTACGAGCAGTACTTC
TRBV28	TRBD2	TRBJ2-7	CASTGGRGAWAYEQYF	TGTGCCAGCACCGGGGGGAGGGGAGCTTGGGCCTACGAGCAGTACTTC
TRBV27	-	TRBJ2-3	CASSSWPLSRTDTQYF	TGTGCCAGCAGTTCATGGCCACTATCACGCACAGATACGCAGTATTTT
TRBV27	TRBD1	TRBJ2-2	CASSIGTVVNTGELFF	TGTGCCAGCAGCATTGGGACAGTGGTTAACACCGGGGAGCTGTTTTTT